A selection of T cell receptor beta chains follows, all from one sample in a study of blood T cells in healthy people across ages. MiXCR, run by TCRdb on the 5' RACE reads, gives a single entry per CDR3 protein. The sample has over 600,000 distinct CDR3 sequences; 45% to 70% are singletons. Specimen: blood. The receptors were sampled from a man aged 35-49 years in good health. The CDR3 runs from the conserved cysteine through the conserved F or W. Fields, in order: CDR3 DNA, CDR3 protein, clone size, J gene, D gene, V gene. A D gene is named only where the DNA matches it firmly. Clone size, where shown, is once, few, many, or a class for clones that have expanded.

CDR3 DNA: TGTGCCAGCAGCACCATGACCGGGACTAGGGAAGAGACCCAGTACTTC; CDR3 protein: CASSTMTGTREETQYF; clone size: NA; J gene: TRBJ2-5; D gene: TRBD2; V gene: TRBV12-3/TRBV12-4
CDR3 DNA: TGTGCCAGCAGCGCAAAGTTAGCGGGAGGGCCGGAGGAGACCCAGTACTTC; CDR3 protein: CASSAKLAGGPEETQYF; clone size: NA; J gene: TRBJ2-5; D gene: TRBD2; V gene: TRBV7-7
CDR3 DNA: TGTGCCAGCAGCCAAGATTCCTGGACTACTTTGTTCTTC; CDR3 protein: CASSQDSWTTLFF; clone size: NA; J gene: TRBJ2-1; D gene: NA; V gene: TRBV3-1
CDR3 DNA: TGCAGTACCTGGAACAATGAGCAGTTCTTC; CDR3 protein: CSTWNNEQFF; clone size: NA; J gene: TRBJ2-1; D gene: NA; V gene: TRBV20-1
CDR3 DNA: TGTGCCAGCAGCTTCCTAGACCAAGGTTACGAGCAGTACTTC; CDR3 protein: CASSFLDQGYEQYF; clone size: few; J gene: TRBJ2-7; D gene: NA; V gene: TRBV5-5
CDR3 DNA: TGCAGCGTTTACCGGGACAGGGCAGATACGCAGTATTTT; CDR3 protein: CSVYRDRADTQYF; clone size: NA; J gene: TRBJ2-3; D gene: TRBD1; V gene: TRBV29-1
CDR3 DNA: TGTGCCAGCAGCGTAGGGCCTGACAATGAGCAGTTCTTC; CDR3 protein: CASSVGPDNEQFF; clone size: NA; J gene: TRBJ2-1; D gene: NA; V gene: TRBV9
CDR3 DNA: TGTGCCAGCAGTGAATCCATCGGGGGGAATGGAGGCTACACCTTC; CDR3 protein: CASSESIGGNGGYTF; clone size: NA; J gene: TRBJ1-2; D gene: NA; V gene: TRBV25-1
CDR3 DNA: TGTGCCAGCAGGGAACTGGATACAGGGACGCGTTCGGAGGCCCAGTACTTC; CDR3 protein: CASRELDTGTRSEAQYF; clone size: NA; J gene: TRBJ2-5; D gene: NA; V gene: TRBV2
CDR3 DNA: TGTGCCAGCACCCGCAGGGGGCAAGAGACCCAGTACTTC; CDR3 protein: CASTRRGQETQYF; clone size: few; J gene: TRBJ2-5; D gene: TRBD1; V gene: TRBV7-2
CDR3 DNA: TGTGCCAGCAGCTTGATTTGGAGATCGAATCAGCCCCAGCATTTT; CDR3 protein: CASSLIWRSNQPQHF; clone size: NA; J gene: TRBJ1-5; D gene: NA; V gene: TRBV5-5